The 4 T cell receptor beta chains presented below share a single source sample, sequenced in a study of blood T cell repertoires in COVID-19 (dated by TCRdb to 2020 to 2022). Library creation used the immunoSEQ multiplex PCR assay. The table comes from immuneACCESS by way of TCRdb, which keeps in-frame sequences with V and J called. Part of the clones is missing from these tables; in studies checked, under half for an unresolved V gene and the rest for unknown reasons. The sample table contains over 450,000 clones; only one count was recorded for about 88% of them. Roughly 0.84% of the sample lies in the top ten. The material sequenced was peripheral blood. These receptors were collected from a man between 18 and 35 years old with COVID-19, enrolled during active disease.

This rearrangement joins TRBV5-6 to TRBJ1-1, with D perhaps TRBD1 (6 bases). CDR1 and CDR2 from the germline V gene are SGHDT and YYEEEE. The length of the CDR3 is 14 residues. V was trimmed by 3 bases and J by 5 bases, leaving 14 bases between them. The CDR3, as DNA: TGTGCCAGCAGCTGGGGGCCCGGTCTAACTGAAGCTTTCTTT. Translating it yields CASSWGPGLTEAFF.

The CDR3 sequence: CASSVQSYNEQFF. CDR3 nucleotide sequence: TGTGCCAGCAGCGTACAATCCTACAATGAGCAGTTCTTC. J is TRBJ2-1 and V is TRBV9; D is unresolved. V lost 1 base to trimming and J lost 1 base, with 3 bases between them. Germline values: CDR1 SGDLS, CDR2 YYNGEE. The CDR3 consists of 13 residues.

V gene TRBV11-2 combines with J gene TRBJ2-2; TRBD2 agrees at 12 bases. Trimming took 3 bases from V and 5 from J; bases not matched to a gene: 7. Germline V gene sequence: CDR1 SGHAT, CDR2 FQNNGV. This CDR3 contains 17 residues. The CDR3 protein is CASSLPYGTSGTGELFF. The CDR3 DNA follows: TGTGCCAGCAGCTTGCCATACGGGACTAGCGGGACCGGGGAGCTGTTTTTT. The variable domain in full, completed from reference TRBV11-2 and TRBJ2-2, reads EAGVAQSPRYKIIEKRQSVAFWCNPISGHATLYWYQQILGQGPKLLIQFQNNGVVDDSQLPKDRFSAERLKGVDSTLKIQPAKLEDSAVYLCASSLPYGTSGTGELFFGEGSRLTVL.

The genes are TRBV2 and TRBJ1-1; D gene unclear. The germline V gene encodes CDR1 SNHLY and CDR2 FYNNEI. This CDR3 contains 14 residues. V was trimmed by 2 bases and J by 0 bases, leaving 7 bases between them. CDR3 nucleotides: TGTGCCAGCAGTGAACAAGCCTTGAACACTGAAGCTTTCTTT. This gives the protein CASSEQALNTEAFF.